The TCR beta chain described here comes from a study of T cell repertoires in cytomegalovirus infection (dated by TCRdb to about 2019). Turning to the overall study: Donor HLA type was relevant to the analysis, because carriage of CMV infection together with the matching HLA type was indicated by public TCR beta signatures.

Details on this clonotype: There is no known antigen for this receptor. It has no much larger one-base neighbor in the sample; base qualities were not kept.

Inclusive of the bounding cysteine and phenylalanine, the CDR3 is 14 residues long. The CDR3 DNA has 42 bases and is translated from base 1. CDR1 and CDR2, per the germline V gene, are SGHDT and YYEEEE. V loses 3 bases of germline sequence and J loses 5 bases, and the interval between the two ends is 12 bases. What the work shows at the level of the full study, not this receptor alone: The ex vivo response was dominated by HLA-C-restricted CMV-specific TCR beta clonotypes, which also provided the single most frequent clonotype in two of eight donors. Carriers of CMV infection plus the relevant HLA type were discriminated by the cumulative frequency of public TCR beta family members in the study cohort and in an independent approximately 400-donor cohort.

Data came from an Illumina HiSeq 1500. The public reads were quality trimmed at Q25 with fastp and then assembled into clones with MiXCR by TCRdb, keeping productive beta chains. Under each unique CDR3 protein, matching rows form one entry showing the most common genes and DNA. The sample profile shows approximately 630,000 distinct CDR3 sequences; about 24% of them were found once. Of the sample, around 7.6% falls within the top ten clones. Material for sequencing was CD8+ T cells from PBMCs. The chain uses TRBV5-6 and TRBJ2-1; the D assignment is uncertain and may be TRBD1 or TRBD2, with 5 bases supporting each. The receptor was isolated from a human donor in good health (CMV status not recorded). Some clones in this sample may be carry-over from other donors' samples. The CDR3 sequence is CASSSGRSHNEQFF. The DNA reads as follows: TGTGCCAGCAGCTCGGGGCGGTCGCACAATGAGCAGTTCTTC.